The following is a TCR beta chain sequence with its context. This clonotype showed up many times. No antigen is known for it. Base qualities were left out, and no much larger clone turns up one base away. These data originate in a study of chronic HIV infection and antiretroviral therapy (dated by TCRdb to between 2014 and 2016). The library was made by 5' RACE. Sequencing was performed on an Illumina MiSeq. The raw public reads went through TCRdb reprocessing: fastp at Q25, MiXCR clone calling, in-frame beta chains kept. Records with the same CDR3 protein are collapsed into one entry carrying the most frequent genes and DNA. In all, the sample holds more than 30,000 distinct CDR3 sequences, and about 9.6% of those were seen once. The leading ten clones occupy about 2.4% of the sample. CDR1 SGDLS and CDR2 YYNGEE are derived from the germline V gene. Unmatched junction bases come to 8, with V trimmed by 6 bases and J by 2 bases. Taken from cysteine to phenylalanine, the CDR3 has 15 residues. Only CDR3 DNA is held: 45 bases, read in frame from base 1.

Recombination joined TRBV9 with TRBJ2-5, and TRBD2 matches 9 of the central bases. Sequencing input: peripheral blood. The source is an adult who had HIV and had not received antiretroviral therapy, or was an uninfected healthy control (not recorded which). The DNA sequence is as follows: TGTGCCAGCACCGTGAGGGCGGGAGGGCAAGAGACCCAGTACTTC. This yields the protein CASTVRAGGQETQYF.